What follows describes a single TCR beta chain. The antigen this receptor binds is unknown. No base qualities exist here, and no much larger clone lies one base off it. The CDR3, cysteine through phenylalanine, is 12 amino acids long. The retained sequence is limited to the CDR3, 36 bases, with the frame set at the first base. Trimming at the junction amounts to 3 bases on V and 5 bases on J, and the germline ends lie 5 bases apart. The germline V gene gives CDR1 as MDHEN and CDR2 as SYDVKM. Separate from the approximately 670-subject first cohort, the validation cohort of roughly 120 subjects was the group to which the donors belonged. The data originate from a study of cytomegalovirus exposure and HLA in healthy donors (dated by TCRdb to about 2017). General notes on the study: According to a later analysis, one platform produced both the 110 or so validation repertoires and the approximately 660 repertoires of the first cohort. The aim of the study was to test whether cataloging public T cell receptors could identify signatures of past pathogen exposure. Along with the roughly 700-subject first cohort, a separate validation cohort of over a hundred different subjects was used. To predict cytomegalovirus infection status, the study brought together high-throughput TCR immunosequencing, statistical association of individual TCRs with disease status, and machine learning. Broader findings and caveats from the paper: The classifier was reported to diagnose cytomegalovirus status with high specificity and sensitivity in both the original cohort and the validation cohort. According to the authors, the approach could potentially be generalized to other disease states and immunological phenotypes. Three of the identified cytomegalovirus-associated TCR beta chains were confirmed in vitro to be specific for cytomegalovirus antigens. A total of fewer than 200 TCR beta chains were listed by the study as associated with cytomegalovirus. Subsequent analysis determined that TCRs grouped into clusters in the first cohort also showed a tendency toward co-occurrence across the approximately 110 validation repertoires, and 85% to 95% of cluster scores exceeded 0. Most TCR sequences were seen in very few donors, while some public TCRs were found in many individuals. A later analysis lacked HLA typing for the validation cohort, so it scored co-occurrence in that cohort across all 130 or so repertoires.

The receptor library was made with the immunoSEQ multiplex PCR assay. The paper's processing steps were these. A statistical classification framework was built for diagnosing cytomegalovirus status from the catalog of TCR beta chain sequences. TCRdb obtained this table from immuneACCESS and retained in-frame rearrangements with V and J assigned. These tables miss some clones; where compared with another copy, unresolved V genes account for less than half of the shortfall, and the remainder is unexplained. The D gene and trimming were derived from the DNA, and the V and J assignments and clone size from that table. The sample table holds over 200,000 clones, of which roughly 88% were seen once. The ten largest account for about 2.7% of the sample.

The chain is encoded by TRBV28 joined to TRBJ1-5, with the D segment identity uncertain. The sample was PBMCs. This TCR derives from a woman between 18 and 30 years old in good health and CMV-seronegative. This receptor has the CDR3 CASSFSHQPQHF. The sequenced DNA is TGTGCCAGCAGTTTCAGTCATCAGCCCCAGCATTTT.